Below, 23 T cell receptor beta chains from the same sample are listed, as sequenced in a study of cytotoxic CD8 clonotypes in ibrutinib-treated CLL. Clones were sequenced by immunoSEQ multiplex PCR, and TCRdb holds only the in-frame ones, with some missing. The sample lists around 92,000 clones; approximately 77% were seen once. The sequenced sample was PBMCs, obtained after 24 months of ibrutinib treatment. All receptors derive from a human donor with chronic lymphocytic leukemia.

This chain joins TRBV29-1 and TRBJ2-1; TRBD1 agrees at 7 bases. The CDR3 is made up of 11 amino acids. From germline, CDR1 is SQVTM and CDR2 ANQGSEA. The CDR3 bases are TGCAGAGGGACAGTTTACAATGAGCAGTTCTTC. Translated, it gives CRGTVYNEQFF.

The V and J genes are TRBV27 and TRBJ2-7; tentatively, D is TRBD2 (5 bases). CDR3 length equals 14 residues. Germline-derived CDR1 and CDR2 are MNHEY and SMNVEV (reference sequence). V dropped 6 bases and J dropped 3 bases, with 15 bases sitting between them. This chain's CDR3 is CASSNQRGGYEQYF. The CDR3 nucleotides read TGTGCCAGCAGCAACCAGAGAGGAGGCTACGAGCAGTACTTC.

The chain is built from TRBV9 and TRBJ1-1; unclear D gene. The CDR3 is made up of 15 amino acids. Germline CDR1 is SGDLS and CDR2 is YYNGEE. V lost 1 base and J lost 5, with 15 bases in between. The CDR3: CASSVWKGIGTEAFF. The CDR3 DNA is TGTGCCAGCAGCGTATGGAAAGGGATAGGGACTGAAGCTTTCTTT.

The chain employs TRBV9 and TRBJ1-2; 7 nucleotides match TRBD1. The CDR3 spans 17 residues. Germline trimming cut 0 bases from V and 4 bases from J; bases unmatched to any gene: 12. Germline assignment: CDR1 SGDLS and CDR2 YYNGEE. The DNA for the CDR3 is TGTGCCAGCAGCGTAGGTAACAGGGGCTCCTCGGCCTATGGCTACACCTTC. This codes for CASSVGNRGSSAYGYTF.

This sequence joins TRBV27 and TRBJ2-3; 13 nucleotides align to TRBD2. This CDR3 comprises 16 residues. Unmatched junction bases numbered 5, after V lost 2 bases and J lost 6 bases. The germline gives CDR1 MNHEY, CDR2 SMNVEV (reference sequence). Here the CDR3 DNA reads TGTGCCAGCAGTTTAGGCGGGACTAGCGGGATTGATACGCAGTATTTT. This gives the protein CASSLGGTSGIDTQYF.

The chain combines TRBV4-2 with TRBJ1-4, with 8 bases matching TRBD1. Germline CDR1 and CDR2: LGHNA and YNFKEQ. Trimming at V came to 5 bases and at J to 10 bases, leaving 9 bases not matched to a gene. The CDR3 runs 14 residues. CDR3 coding DNA: TGTGCCAGCAGCTCGGACAGGGACGTGCGAAAACTGTTTTTT. It is translated as CASSSDRDVRKLFF.

The J gene is TRBJ1-2, the V gene TRBV7-8; 9 bases agree with TRBD1. Germline V lookup: CDR1 SGHVS, CDR2 FQNEAQ. This CDR3 has 13 residues. V gave up 5 bases and J gave up 6 bases; unmatched junction bases: 4. In DNA, the CDR3 is TGTGCCAGCAGCCATACAGGGGGCGATGGCTACACCTTC. Translating it yields CASSHTGGDGYTF. The entire variable domain, with the rest obtained from reference TRBV7-8 and TRBJ1-2, is as follows: GAGVSQSPRYKVAKRGQDVALRCDPISGHVSLFWYQQALGQGPEFLTYFQNEAQLDKSGLPSDRFFAERPEGSVSTLKIQRTQQEDSAVYLCASSHTGGDGYTFGSGTRLTVV.

The chain has TRBV9 and TRBJ1-5; 7 positions match TRBD1. Germline CDR1 and CDR2: SGDLS and YYNGEE. The CDR3 has 15 amino acids. J lost 5 bases, V lost 2 bases, and 7 bases had no gene match. CDR3 sequence reads: CASSVTGQTHQPQHF. The CDR3, as DNA: TGTGCCAGCAGCGTTACGGGACAGACCCATCAGCCCCAGCATTTT. Variable domain in full (rest from reference TRBV9 and TRBJ1-5): DSGVTQTPKHLITATGQRVTLRCSPRSGDLSVYWYQQSLDQGLQFLIQYYNGEERAKGNILERFSAQQFPDLHSELNLSSLELGDSALYFCASSVTGQTHQPQHFGDGTRLSIL.

This clone has at least ten counts. The chain couples TRBV5-4 to TRBJ2-7, with 12 bases that match TRBD2. The CDR3 runs to 14 residues. The J segment lost 3 bases and the V segment lost 5 bases, leaving 3 bases of the junction unmatched. Per the germline V gene, CDR1 is SGHNT and CDR2 is YYREEE (reference sequence). The CDR3 DNA reads TGTGCCAGCAGGAAGACTAGCGGGAGCTACGAGCAGTACTTC. The encoded protein is CASRKTSGSYEQYF.

The V gene is TRBV2, the J gene TRBJ2-1; possibly TRBD1 or TRBD2 for D (5 bases each). The CDR3 has 13 amino acids. Germline lookup yields CDR1 SNHLY and CDR2 FYNNEI. Trimming pared 6 bases from V and 7 bases from J, leaving 13 bases between. This CDR3 is CASRDGGFNEQFF. The DNA of the CDR3 is TGTGCCAGCAGGGATGGGGGTTTTAATGAGCAGTTCTTC.

The V gene is TRBV4-2, the J gene TRBJ1-1; D unclear. Trimming removed 3 bases from V and 6 bases from J, with 8 bases in between. There are 12 residues in the CDR3. The germline V gene has CDR1 LGHNA and CDR2 YNFKEQ. The CDR3 DNA sequence: TGTGCCAGCAGCCAGGAAAGAGCTGAAGCTTTCTTT. Translating gives CASSQERAEAFF.

The rearrangement joins TRBV2 to TRBJ2-2; D remains ambiguous. Germline V gene lookup returns CDR1 SNHLY and CDR2 FYNNEI. The CDR3 is made up of 15 amino acids. Trimming removed 7 bases at V and 8 bases at J, with 20 bases between. The CDR3 DNA sequence: TGTGCCAGCATCGACCCCGGGCTGCCGGAGGGGGAGCTGTTTTTT. This gives the protein CASIDPGLPEGELFF.

The CDR3 nucleotides are TGTGCCAGCAATCCGGGACCCTTGGTGGGGGAGCTGTTTTTT. Amino acid sequence: CASNPGPLVGELFF. The rearrangement joins TRBV19 to TRBJ2-2; possibly TRBD1 or TRBD2 for D (5 bases each). The CDR3 has 14 amino acids. CDR1 LNHDA and CDR2 SQIVND come from the germline V gene (reference sequence). V was cut by 9 bases and J by 8 bases, with 19 bases left in between. Complete variable domain (other parts from reference TRBV19 and TRBJ2-2): DGGITQSPKYLFRKEGQNVTLSCEQNLNHDAMYWYRQDPGQGLRLIYYSQIVNDFQKGDIAEGYSVSREKKESFPLTVTSAQKNPTAFYLCASNPGPLVGELFFGEGSRLTVL.

The chain couples TRBV2 to TRBJ2-3; 12 bases agree with TRBD2. This CDR3 region has 16 residues. After removal of 6 bases from V and 6 bases from J, the junction contained 10 bases not matched to a gene. The V gene's germline CDR1 is SNHLY and CDR2 FYNNEI. The CDR3 DNA reads TGTGCCAGCAGCCTACCTAGCGGGGGGGCGACTGATACGCAGTATTTT. This translates into CASSLPSGGATDTQYF.

The chain is built from TRBV29-1 and TRBJ2-5; 13 bases match TRBD2. The CDR3 totals 19 residues. Germline V gene sequence: CDR1 SQVTM, CDR2 ANQGSEA. V gave up 0 bases and J gave up 4 bases; unmatched junction bases: 14. DNA of the CDR3: TGCAGCGTTGAAGATGGGTGGACTAGCGGGAGTTGGAGTTCAGAGACCCAGTACTTC. Translated, it gives CSVEDGWTSGSWSSETQYF.

The CDR3 DNA reads TGTGCCAGCAGCCCCCGGGACAGGGGCGACTATGGCTACACCTTC. Translating it yields CASSPRDRGDYGYTF. V is TRBV7-8 and J is TRBJ1-2; 10 bases line up with TRBD1. The V gene end was trimmed by 5 bases and the J gene end by 3 bases; junction bases not matched to a gene: 6. Germline V gives CDR1 SGHVS, CDR2 FQNEAQ. The CDR3 has 15 amino acids. Together with reference TRBV7-8 and TRBJ1-2, the CDR3 gives the full variable domain: GAGVSQSPRYKVAKRGQDVALRCDPISGHVSLFWYQQALGQGPEFLTYFQNEAQLDKSGLPSDRFFAERPEGSVSTLKIQRTQQEDSAVYLCASSPRDRGDYGYTFGSGTRLTVV.

The chain uses TRBV19 and TRBJ1-5, with D possibly matching TRBD1 (6 bases). The length of the CDR3 is 15 residues. The germline CDR1 and CDR2 sequences are LNHDA and SQIVND (reference sequence). V was clipped by 5 bases and J by 0 bases, with 11 bases between them. The CDR3 DNA reads TGTGCCAGTAGTTGGGGGACATATAGCAATCAGCCCCAGCATTTT. Translated: CASSWGTYSNQPQHF.

This clone was detected a few times. This chain joins TRBV12-5 and TRBJ1-1; the D gene is possibly TRBD1 (6 bases). CDR3 length: 15 residues. V shed 5 bases and J shed 1 base, with 14 bases lying between them. In germline, CDR1 is LGHNT, CDR2 FRNRAP. As DNA, the CDR3 is TGTGCTAGTGGTCCAAAGGGGGGCAGGAACACTGAAGCTTTCTTT. This encodes CASGPKGGRNTEAFF.

The chain joins TRBV25-1 to TRBJ2-5; TRBD2 aligns across 15 bases. In germline, CDR1 is MGHDK, CDR2 SYGVNS. The CDR3 contains 18 residues. V lost 4 bases and J lost 2; bases outside the gene matches: 8. The CDR3 sequence: CASSGPTGLAGGQETQYF. The CDR3, as DNA: TGTGCCAGCAGTGGGCCTACGGGACTAGCGGGAGGACAAGAGACCCAGTACTTC.

This clone ranks as medium-sized. This chain connects TRBV28 to TRBJ1-1, with D maybe TRBD1 (6 bases). CDR1 MDHEN and CDR2 SYDVKM come from the germline V gene. There are 14 residues in the CDR3. Trimming removed 7 bases from V and 3 bases from J, with 15 bases in between. DNA for the CDR3: TGTGCCAGCAAAAACCCGGGGGCAGACACTGAAGCTTTCTTT. This sequence encodes CASKNPGADTEAFF.

The chain uses TRBV6-6 and TRBJ2-5, with a possible D match to TRBD2 (6 bases). The CDR3 spans 15 residues. Germline CDR1 reads MNHNY; CDR2 reads SVGAGI (reference sequence). Trimming took 6 bases from V and 2 from J, leaving 16 bases between them. The CDR3 DNA follows: TGTGCCAGCAGCCCAGGACTACTTTCTCAAGAGACCCAGTACTTC. Its protein product is CASSPGLLSQETQYF.

DNA for the CDR3: TGTGCCTGGAGTGTAGGGGATACGCAGTATTTT. Translating it yields CAWSVGDTQYF. The V gene is TRBV30, the J gene TRBJ2-3; unclear D gene. Trimming stripped 0 bases from V and 6 bases from J, with 4 bases between. Looked up from germline, CDR1 is GTSNPN and CDR2 is SVGIG (reference sequence). The CDR3 runs to 11 residues.

The chain is built from TRBV5-6 and TRBJ2-3; D assignment may be TRBD1 or TRBD2 (6 bases each). This CDR3 has 15 residues. Trimming took off 0 bases at V and 3 bases at J, with 11 bases between the two ends. Per germline, CDR1 SGHDT and CDR2 YYEEEE. The CDR3 region has the DNA TGTGCCAGCAGCTTGGCTGGGGGGCCAACAGATACGCAGTATTTT. Its translation: CASSLAGGPTDTQYF. Variable domain in full (rest from reference TRBV5-6 and TRBJ2-3): DAGVTQSPTHLIKTRGQQVTLRCSPKSGHDTVSWYQQALGQGPQFIFQYYEEEERQRGNFPDRFSGHQFPNYSSELNVNALLLGDSALYLCASSLAGGPTDTQYFGPGTRLTVL.